Sequencing of this T cell receptor (beta chain) was carried out in a study of vaccination and CD4 T cells after COVID-19. Per the germline V gene, CDR1 is MNHEY and CDR2 is SVGAGI. V lost 3 bases and J lost 1, with 10 bases in between. CDR3 size: 15 residues. Regarding treatment: roughly 10-day PBMC culture with coronavirus spike peptide pools or control peptides (ViraFEST assay). In the case of this clonotype: The target antigen is unknown.

CD4+ T cells that had been cultured provided DNA sequenced with the Oncomine TCR Beta short-read assay. MiXCR was run by TCRdb on the PCR reads, yielding one entry per CDR3 protein. The sample has 9,500 to 15,000 distinct CDR3 sequences, approximately 50% seen once; the top ten hold about a sixth. The input for sequencing was cultured CD4+ T cells from blood, taken after SARS-CoV-2 vaccination. The rearrangement uses TRBV6-5 and TRBJ1-5; unclear D gene. The TCR sequence derives from a human donor with COVID-19. This CDR3 reads CASSYGTRSNQPQHF. CDR3 DNA sequence: TGTGCCAGCAGTTATGGTACCCGAAGCAATCAGCCCCAGCATTTT.